This TCR beta chain was retrieved from a study of blood T cell dynamics during melanoma immunotherapy. Study at large: Standard first-line treatment here was pembrolizumab or nivolumab plus ipilimumab in metastatic melanoma.

CDR1 is ENHRY, CDR2 SYGVKD, per germline. The V end lost 10 bases, the J end lost 0 bases, and 18 bases lay between the germline ends. The CDR3 sequence is 16 residues long. The time point here: pre-treatment baseline. Samples come from before therapy and from week 3 after the first blockade cycle. Disease control meant complete response, partial response or stable disease at 12 weeks. Only one count was recorded for this clone. Each bulk PBMC sample had about 350 ng DNA loaded. Some clones are missing from TCRdb's copy, which holds only in-frame ones; the method was immunoSEQ multiplex PCR. The repertoire consists of around 13,000 clones, with approximately 84% occurring once and the leading ten covering more than 8.5%.

The sequence was collected from a human donor with melanoma. This specimen was blood, taken from a patient treated with checkpoint blockade. The V gene is TRBV10-3, the J gene TRBJ1-4; D might be TRBD1 (5 bases). CDR3 region: CATSDSLKTTNEKLFF. The CDR3 region has the DNA TGTGCCACAAGCGACAGTTTAAAAACAACTAATGAAAAACTGTTTTTT.